The subject of this entry is one TCR beta chain. Its target is not known. Researchers set a sequencing depth target of 1 in 200,000 to 1 in 1 million T cells. The method was immunoSEQ multiplex PCR; TCRdb's version includes in-frame clones alone and lacks a portion of them. The sample contains 50,000 or so clones, less than 90% of which appear only once. The source of the sample is a study of cytotoxic CD8 clonotypes in ibrutinib-treated CLL. Study information: In all, more than 10 patients were relapsed/refractory, approximately 15 were treatment-naive and roughly 18 were IGHV unmutated. There were, on average, nearly 260,000 productive templates and tens of thousands of productive rearrangements per sample. Study findings and constraints: Different sampling times were used for sustained-remission and progressing patients.

Germline V gene sequence: CDR1 SGDLS, CDR2 YYNGEE. The CDR3 covers 15 residues. V lost 0 bases, J lost 3 bases, and 9 bases lay in between. The sequence was obtained from a human donor with chronic lymphocytic leukemia. The V gene is TRBV9, the J gene TRBJ2-2, with D unclear. Sequencing was performed on PBMCs, taken after 24 months of ibrutinib treatment. The CDR3 protein is CASSVDGWDTGELFF. The CDR3 DNA is TGTGCCAGCAGCGTAGACGGGTGGGACACCGGGGAGCTGTTTTTT.